This T cell receptor beta chain was captured by sequencing in a study of shared clonotypes between healthy human individuals (dated by TCRdb to 2020 to 2021). At the level of the whole study: The cohort included a few men and a couple of women between 18 and 49 years of age. To estimate repertoire size and how much clonotypes are shared between individuals, the study performed deep sequencing of blood TCR repertoires from a few healthy adults. To increase sequencing depth and limit assay-specific biases, different laboratories used diverse techniques to prepare libraries and sequence TCR repertoires. Leukapheresis yielded between about 0.85 and 10 billion PBMCs per donor.

TCR CDR3 regions were amplified from genomic DNA by multiplex PCR using the deep immunoSEQ assay. Extracted genomic DNA from each cell subset was distributed evenly across all wells of several immunoSEQ 96-well plates, and each plate was treated as a replicate. Each replicate PCR for unsorted PBMC received roughly 0.3 ug genomic DNA, equal to 30,000 or so T cell genomes. Ten immunoSEQ deep assay plates were used to sequence unsorted PBMC genomic DNA. Purified libraries were measured with a Qubit 3.0 fluorometer, size-checked on a Bioanalyzer 2100, and measured again with the KAPA Library Quantification kit. Every immunoSEQ 96-well plate was sequenced on a separate single-read 150-cycle Illumina NextSeq 550 flow cell. The authors' pipeline ran thus. Because only junctional sequences without quality scores were contained in the immunoSEQ output, filtering matching that applied to full-length reads could not be performed. To assign V/J genes and CDR3, sequences were annotated using PyIR, a Python wrapper for IgBLAST v1.9, with IMGT germline references. Any read was removed if the V/J assignment was weak (E-value above 1e-6), the CDR3 was missing, or the read contained stop codons, out-of-frame junctions, or ambiguous translated residues. V3J clonotypes were defined as sequences sharing the same inferred V gene, J gene, and CDR3 amino acid sequence. Percentage overlap between repertoires was calculated by dividing the number of shared unique clonotypes by the size of the smaller repertoire. Repertoire richness was assessed with RTK rarefaction, the Chao1 estimator, and Recon v2.1 estimates of unobserved clonotypes. TCRdb took this table from immuneACCESS and kept in-frame rearrangements with V and J called. Such tables lack part of the clones; where checked against another copy, unresolved V genes explain under half of the gap, and the rest is unexplained. That table gives V, J and clone size, and the DNA gave D and trimming. This sample is represented by around 500,000 clones; approximately 84% of them were singletons. The top ten clones comprise approximately 12% of the sample.

Donors were healthy HIV-negative adults with no recently reported acute infections or vaccinations. Every donor was a Caucasian adult living in Nashville, Tennessee, USA. For unsorted samples, tens of millions of PBMCs were counted, and genomic DNA was extracted using the QIAamp DNA Blood Mini kit. After blood collection by leukapheresis, PBMCs were isolated using Ficoll-Histopaque density gradient centrifugation and then cryopreserved in the vapor phase of liquid nitrogen. Regarding this clone: No antigen is known for it. Per-base qualities were not stored, and no clone one base away is much larger.

According to the germline V gene, CDR1 reads SNHLY and CDR2 reads FYNNEI. Its CDR3 holds 12 amino acids, cysteine through phenylalanine. Only CDR3 DNA remains: 36 bases, in frame from the first base. Trimming at the junction amounts to 6 bases on V and 3 bases on J, and the germline ends lie 7 bases apart. Study-wide findings and limitations: Because the study included a small number of donors, the genetic and exposure-history diversity represented was limited. Only blood was sampled, and tissue TCR repertoires likely differ from those in blood. Based on pairwise subsampling, the degree of clonotype sharing among donors was expected to be affected by sequencing depth.

The chain is encoded by TRBV2 joined to TRBJ2-3, and TRBD2 may be the D gene, going by 5 matching bases. This sequence was found in a woman between 40 and 50 years old in good health. Some clones in this sample may be carry-over from other donors' samples. Material for sequencing was PBMCs. The DNA sequence reads TGTGCCAGCAGGGAGGATACAGATACGCAGTATTTT. Translated, it gives CASREDTDTQYF.